This T cell receptor (beta chain) was sequenced for a study of T cell responses to AZD1222 COVID-19 vaccine. The CDR3 is 18 amino acids. V shed 4 bases and J 5 bases; nucleotides not matched to a gene: 19. CDR1 and CDR2 from the germline V gene are KGHSH and LQKENI. Clones were read by immunoSEQ multiplex PCR, and TCRdb kept only the in-frame ones, dropping some. The sample gives some 120,000 clones, roughly nine tenths of which show up once; roughly 4.1% is in the top ten. The receptor was derived from an adult in good health. The chain joins TRBV18 to TRBJ2-5; TRBD1 matches at 7 bases. The input for sequencing was peripheral blood, taken on day 0 of AZD1222 vaccination. The CDR3: CASSLNRPDRIGMETQYF. DNA of the CDR3: TGTGCCAGCTCACTAAATAGACCGGACAGGATTGGGATGGAGACCCAGTACTTC.